A single TCR beta chain is shown here with its context. Its target is not known. A far larger clone is only one base removed, so a read error is likely. Multiplex PCR in two rounds served to amplify TCR beta CDR3 from genomic DNA. First-round PCR, the initial amplification, used primers specific to each TRBV and TRBJ gene. TCRdb re-analysed the multiplex PCR reads in MiXCR, keeping a single row per CDR3 protein. The table includes under 35,000 distinct CDR3 sequences, around 43% detected once. The sample comes from a study of prognosis after radiotherapy for stage I lung cancer. Study results and limitations: Lower Shannon entropy after stereotactic body radiation therapy was observed in patients who went on to develop distant metastases.

Trimming took off 3 bases at V and 0 bases at J, with 9 bases between the two ends. The CDR3 contains 14 residues. Germline CDR1 reads MRHNA; CDR2 reads SNTAGT. The source is a donor aged 50 or older with non-small cell lung cancer. The starting material was PBMCs, obtained before or after stereotactic body radiation therapy (not recorded which). The V call is TRBV6-4, the J call TRBJ2-7; D remains unclear. CDR3 bases: TGTGCCAGCAGTGAAGTCCAGAACTCCTACGAGCAGTACTTC. Its translation is CASSEVQNSYEQYF.